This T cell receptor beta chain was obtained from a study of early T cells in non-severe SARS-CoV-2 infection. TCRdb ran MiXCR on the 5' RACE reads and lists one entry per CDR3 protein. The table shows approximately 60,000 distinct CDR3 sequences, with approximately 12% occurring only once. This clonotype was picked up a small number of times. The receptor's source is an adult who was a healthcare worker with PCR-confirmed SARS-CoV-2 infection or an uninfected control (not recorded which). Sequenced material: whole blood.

The CDR3 coding sequence is TGTGCCAGCAGAACAGGGGCGAGCTCCTACGAGCAGTACTTC. Its translation: CASRTGASSYEQYF. The chain is built from TRBV5-6 and TRBJ2-7; 7 bases line up with TRBD1. CDR3 length: 14 residues. The V gene end was trimmed by 5 bases and the J gene end by 0 bases; junction bases not matched to a gene: 5. Germline assignment: CDR1 SGHDT and CDR2 YYEEEE.